The 10 T cell receptor beta chains listed next were all sequenced from one sample in a study of cytomegalovirus exposure and HLA in healthy donors. The PCR ran on 60 Vbeta and 13 Jbeta primers. Profiled with immunoSEQ multiplex PCR; TCRdb holds only in-frame clones, not every one. The sample has 70,000 or so clones, around 87% seen once. Sequencing was done on a sample of PBMCs. Every receptor here comes from a woman aged 25 to 39 in good health and CMV-seropositive.

The chain employs TRBV9 and TRBJ2-7, with a weak D call TRBD2 (6 bases). V gave up 2 bases and J gave up 7 bases, with 19 bases separating them. CDR1 is SGDLS and CDR2 is YYNGEE in the germline V gene. The CDR3 contains 15 residues. DNA for the CDR3: TGTGCCAGCAGCGTCTCGGCGGGAATGTCGGAGGAGCAGTACTTC. This encodes CASSVSAGMSEEQYF.

The genes are TRBV9 and TRBJ2-1, with 8 bases that match TRBD2. V was pared by 2 bases and J by 7 bases, with 8 bases of the junction left unmatched. Germline CDR1 SGDLS, CDR2 YYNGEE. The CDR3 extends over 15 amino acids. The CDR3 region has the DNA TGTGCCAGCAGCGTTGGAATAGCGGGAATTAATGAGCAGTTCTTC. Amino acids: CASSVGIAGINEQFF.

V usage is TRBV10-3 and J usage is TRBJ1-4; D may be TRBD1 (5 bases). The CDR3 extends over 17 amino acids. In germline, CDR1 is ENHRY, CDR2 SYGVKD. The V end was cut by 0 bases, the J end by 3 bases, with 14 bases between. CDR3 nucleotide sequence: TGTGCCATCAGTGAGTCTCGGGGGAAGATATCTAATGAAAAACTGTTTTTT. Encoded protein: CAISESRGKISNEKLFF.

This sequence joins TRBV6-5 and TRBJ1-2; possible D gene TRBD1, 5 bases. The CDR3 is 13 residues long. V was pared by 5 bases and J by 8 bases, with 15 bases between. Germline-derived CDR1 and CDR2 are MNHEY and SVGAGI. CDR3 DNA: TGTGCCAGCAGTCACGGTGGAGGGGAAGGCTACACCTTC. Translated: CASSHGGGEGYTF.

The rearrangement links TRBV28 to TRBJ1-2; tentatively, D is TRBD1 (5 bases). The V end was cut by 2 bases, the J end by 5 bases, with 12 bases between. In germline, CDR1 is MDHEN, CDR2 SYDVKM. The CDR3 has 14 amino acids. The CDR3 nucleotides read TGTGCCAGCAGTTTAGGGGGAGGACCATATGGCTACACCTTC. This sequence encodes CASSLGGGPYGYTF.

V is TRBV30 and J is TRBJ1-6; D unresolved. Trimming cost V 4 bases and J 2 bases, with 15 bases left between them. The V gene's germline CDR1 is GTSNPN and CDR2 SVGIG (reference sequence). This CDR3 region has 16 residues. CDR3 loop: CAWNLGMSAYNSPLHF. The CDR3, as DNA: TGTGCCTGGAACCTGGGTATGAGCGCCTATAATTCACCCCTCCACTTT.

The rearrangement joins TRBV7-9 to TRBJ2-1, with a tentative D call TRBD2 (7 bases). Germline V gene lookup returns CDR1 SEHNR and CDR2 FQNEAQ (reference sequence). The CDR3 length is 17 residues. Between the trimmed V and J ends, which lost 2 bases and 5 bases, there was a span of 19 bases. The CDR3 is CASSLPWGGAGDNEQFF. CDR3 nucleotide sequence: TGTGCCAGCAGCTTACCTTGGGGGGGGGCAGGTGACAATGAGCAGTTCTTC.

The chain uses TRBV7-6 and TRBJ2-5; D possibly corresponds to TRBD2 (6 bases). Per germline, CDR1 SGHVS and CDR2 FNYEAQ. The CDR3 has 13 residues. V was pared by 2 bases and J by 3 bases, with 7 bases between. CDR3 loop: CASSLLAEETQYF. The CDR3 DNA is TGTGCCAGCAGCTTATTAGCGGAAGAGACCCAGTACTTC.

This chain links TRBV19 with TRBJ2-1, with 7 bases lining up with TRBD2. The V gene's germline CDR1 is LNHDA and CDR2 SQIVND (reference sequence). The CDR3 is made up of 11 amino acids. The DNA for the CDR3 is TGTAGTTCTAGCGGACTCAATGAGCAGTTCTTC. Translating it yields CSSSGLNEQFF.

V and J are TRBV7-9 and TRBJ1-4, with D perhaps matching TRBD1 (5 bases). The CDR3 has 16 amino acids. Trimming stripped 3 bases from V and 4 bases from J, with 15 bases between. Germline CDR1 SEHNR, CDR2 FQNEAQ (reference sequence). The CDR3 bases are TGTGCCAGCAGCTTCCAGGGTATCGTCGGTAATGAAAAACTGTTTTTT. Translating gives CASSFQGIVGNEKLFF.